This T cell receptor beta chain was found in a study of blood T cell repertoires in COVID-19. Study as a whole: Samples representing acute and convalescent COVID-19 were sourced from the United States, Italy and Spain. T cells, B-cell-depleted T cells, or PBMCs provided the cDNA or gDNA that served as material.

The V gene end was trimmed by 0 bases and the J gene end by 0 bases; junction bases not matched to a gene: 1. CDR1 is SGHRS, CDR2 YFSETQ, per germline. The CDR3 loop spans 16 amino acids. Per the original data handling: Cell counts per sample came from amplifying reference gene primers. The assay was immunoSEQ multiplex PCR, and TCRdb's table has in-frame clones only and misses some. D and trimming were read from the DNA, whereas the V and J calls and clone size are those reported in that table. The sample has some 90,000 clones; approximately 79% are singletons. This chain uses TRBV5-1 with TRBJ1-4; 8 bases line up with TRBD1. The source of this sequence is a man aged 70 or older with active or convalescent COVID-19. The specimen sequenced was peripheral blood. In nucleotides, the CDR3 is TGCGCCAGCAGCTTGGGGGACAGGTCAACTAATGAAAAACTGTTTTTT. Translated: CASSLGDRSTNEKLFF.